The rows below give T cell receptor beta chains drawn from one sample of a study of cytomegalovirus exposure and HLA in healthy donors. Using immunoSEQ multiplex PCR, the repertoire was profiled, and TCRdb retains in-frame clones only, with some absent. Of hundreds of thousands of clones listed, 83% were seen once; the top ten hold around 1.5%. Material for sequencing was PBMCs. Receptors were obtained from a girl under 18 in good health and CMV-seronegative. Both conserved end residues are part of each CDR3. D genes are given only for firm matches. Expanded clones get a size class; other rows say once, few or many, or leave the size out.

CDR3 DNA | CDR3 protein | V gene | D gene | J gene | clone size
TGTGCCAGCAGCATACTAAGTCTAGCCAAAAACATTCAGTACTTC | CASSILSLAKNIQYF | TRBV5-6 | - | TRBJ2-4 | -
TGCAGCGTTGCCTCGGACACATATTTGGAAACGTTCTTC | CSVASDTYLETFF | TRBV29-1 | - | TRBJ2-1 | -
TGTGCCACCTCAATAGACGGGGGTTACAATGAGCAGTTCTTC | CATSIDGGYNEQFF | TRBV27 | - | TRBJ2-1 | -
TGTGCCTGGGGCCAGGACAAAAAAGCTTTCTTT | CAWGQDKKAFF | TRBV30 | - | TRBJ1-1 | -
TGTGCCTGGACGCAGGGGGAGGAGACCCAGTACTTC | CAWTQGEETQYF | TRBV30 | TRBD1 | TRBJ2-5 | -
TGTGCCAGCAGGAGGGCTATGGATTCACCCCTCCACTTT | CASRRAMDSPLHF | TRBV6-4 | - | TRBJ1-6 | -
TGTGCCAGCAGCGTAGAGGCCGGGTCACCCCTCCACTTT | CASSVEAGSPLHF | TRBV9 | - | TRBJ1-6 | -
TGTGCCAGCAGTTTTGGACAGTCCTCCTACGAGCAGTACTTC | CASSFGQSSYEQYF | TRBV28 | - | TRBJ2-7 | -
TGTGCCAGCAGTGGGGCCTACAATACGAAAAACATTCAGTACTTC | CASSGAYNTKNIQYF | TRBV28 | - | TRBJ2-4 | -
TGCGCCAGCAGACAGGGAATAGGGTACAATGAGCAGTTCTTC | CASRQGIGYNEQFF | TRBV5-1 | - | TRBJ2-1 | -
TGTGCCAGCAGCTTAGACCTAGGAGAGCAGTACTTC | CASSLDLGEQYF | TRBV7-2 | - | TRBJ2-7 | -
TGTGCCAGCTCACCGACTAGCGGGAGTGCCCACGAGCAGTACTTC | CASSPTSGSAHEQYF | TRBV18 | TRBD2 | TRBJ2-7 | -
TGTGCCAGCAGTTCCCCCTGGGAGGTTAGCAATCAGCCCCAGCATTTT | CASSSPWEVSNQPQHF | TRBV28 | - | TRBJ1-5 | -
TGTGCCAGCAGCCAAGATCAATCCCTCCGGAAGGGACTAGGTCTAGAGACCCAGTACTTC | CASSQDQSLRKGLGLETQYF | TRBV4-2 | TRBD2 | TRBJ2-5 | -
TGTGCCAGCACATACAGGGACACAGATACGCAGTATTTT | CASTYRDTDTQYF | TRBV6-5 | - | TRBJ2-3 | -
TGTGCCAGCAGCTTAACGGGCCAGAGCTCCTACAATGAGCAGTTCTTC | CASSLTGQSSYNEQFF | TRBV7-3 | - | TRBJ2-1 | -
TGTTCCAGCAGCCAAATCACCGGGGAGCTGTTTTTT | CSSSQITGELFF | TRBV7-9 | - | TRBJ2-2 | -
TGTGCCAGTATGGTTAGTCGGAACACTGAAGCTTTCTTT | CASMVSRNTEAFF | TRBV18 | - | TRBJ1-1 | once
TGTGCCTGGAGTCCCCTCGGACAGGGGGCTATTACCACTGAAGCTTTCTTT | CAWSPLGQGAITTEAFF | TRBV30 | TRBD1 | TRBJ1-1 | -
TGTGCTAGTGGTTTGGGGGGGACTAGCGGCTCCAATGAGCAGTTCTTC | CASGLGGTSGSNEQFF | TRBV12-5 | TRBD2 | TRBJ2-1 | -
TGTGCCAGCAGCGCACCCTCGATGAGGGTAAGCAATGAGCAGTTCTTC | CASSAPSMRVSNEQFF | TRBV9 | - | TRBJ2-1 | -
TGTGCCAGCAGTTTCAGAGGGCTCGGGGAAAAACTGTTTTTT | CASSFRGLGEKLFF | TRBV27 | - | TRBJ1-4 | -
TGTGCCAGCAGCTTGAACAGGGTGGCCTATGGCTACACCTTC | CASSLNRVAYGYTF | TRBV5-5 | - | TRBJ1-2 | once
TGTGCCAGTAGTACGGCGGACTCCTCCTACAATGAGCAGTTCTTC | CASSTADSSYNEQFF | TRBV19 | - | TRBJ2-1 | -
TGTGCCAGCAGCGTAGGAATAGGGGAGGGGGGAGATACGCAGTATTTT | CASSVGIGEGGDTQYF | TRBV9 | - | TRBJ2-3 | -
TGCGCCAGCAGTGAGTCGGGGGAGGGCGGCAACGAGCAGTACTTC | CASSESGEGGNEQYF | TRBV10-1 | TRBD2 | TRBJ2-7 | few
TGTGCCAGCAGCTTAGACGGGGGGGAATACGATGGCTACACCTTC | CASSLDGGEYDGYTF | TRBV7-2 | - | TRBJ1-2 | -
TGTGCCAGCAGTGAACGCCCCCGACAGGGAAGGACCCGGGACACTGAAGCTTTCTTT | CASSERPRQGRTRDTEAFF | TRBV6-1 | TRBD1 | TRBJ1-1 | -
TGTGCTAGTGGCAGTACAGGGAAACAGTTCTTC | CASGSTGKQFF | TRBV12-5 | - | TRBJ2-1 | -
TGTGCCAGCAGCGGACAGGGGAGCATTAGGACCCAGTACTTC | CASSGQGSIRTQYF | TRBV2 | TRBD1 | TRBJ2-5 | -
TGTGCTAGTGGTTCCCCGCCGGCTCCGACAGGGAGCACTAATGAAAAACTGTTTTTT | CASGSPPAPTGSTNEKLFF | TRBV12-5 | TRBD1 | TRBJ1-4 | -
TGTGCCAGCAGCTTCCAGGGCAGGGGGCGAAGTGTAGGAAGCTACACCTTC | CASSFQGRGRSVGSYTF | TRBV5-4 | TRBD1 | TRBJ1-2 | -
TGTGCCAGCAGCCAAGTGCCCTACAGGGGTAGCTACAATGAGCAGTTCTTC | CASSQVPYRGSYNEQFF | TRBV14 | TRBD1 | TRBJ2-1 | once
TGTGCCAGCTCACCGACTAGCGGGAGTGAAGATACGCAGTATTTT | CASSPTSGSEDTQYF | TRBV18 | TRBD2 | TRBJ2-3 | -
TGTGCCAGTAGTATAACAGCAGCAACTAATGAAAAACTGTTTTTT | CASSITAATNEKLFF | TRBV19 | - | TRBJ1-4 | -
TGCGCCAGCAGCTTGGTGACAGGCGCCTCTGGAAACACCATATATTTT | CASSLVTGASGNTIYF | TRBV5-1 | - | TRBJ1-3 | -
TGTGCCAGCAGTCTTTCCGGGACAGGGGATTTCTTGAACTATGGCTACACCTTC | CASSLSGTGDFLNYGYTF | TRBV28 | TRBD1 | TRBJ1-2 | -
TGCAGCGTTGGAGGCCTTCGGAATGAGCAGTTCTTC | CSVGGLRNEQFF | TRBV29-1 | - | TRBJ2-1 | -
TGTGCCAGCAGTTTGCCAGGTTCCTACGAGCAGTACTTC | CASSLPGSYEQYF | TRBV28 | - | TRBJ2-7 | -
TGCGCCAGCAGCTCACCGGGAGTTGGTGAGCAGTACTTC | CASSSPGVGEQYF | TRBV5-1 | - | TRBJ2-7 | few
TGTGCCAGCAAATCGGGACCGGGGGTTCTACGCAATGAGCAGTTCTTC | CASKSGPGVLRNEQFF | TRBV2 | - | TRBJ2-1 | few
TGTGCCAGTGCATCCGATCGGGATCAGCCCCAGCATTTT | CASASDRDQPQHF | TRBV19 | - | TRBJ1-5 | -
TGTGCCAGCACCACGGGGGGGTTTACAGATACGCAGTATTTT | CASTTGGFTDTQYF | TRBV6-1 | TRBD2 | TRBJ2-3 | -
TGTGCCAGCTCACCACGTCCGCGGAGCCGCAGCACAGATACGCAGTATTTT | CASSPRPRSRSTDTQYF | TRBV18 | - | TRBJ2-3 | -
TGTGCCAGCAGCCAAGATGGAACAACGGGGACCCAGTACTTC | CASSQDGTTGTQYF | TRBV4-2 | - | TRBJ2-5 | -
TGTGCCACCAGCGGTCGAACCACAGGGACGCAGTACTTC | CATSGRTTGTQYF | TRBV15 | - | TRBJ2-7 | -
TGTGCCAGCTCACCTCCTTCTGGGGCCAACGTCCTGACTTTC | CASSPPSGANVLTF | TRBV18 | - | TRBJ2-6 | -